Below are 32 T cell receptor beta chains sequenced from a single sample in a study of blood T cells in healthy people across ages (dated by TCRdb to about 2015). The library was made by 5' RACE. TCRdb names Illumina HiSeq 2500 as the instrument used. The second PCR ran for roughly 7 to 12 cycles and used a J-beta primer mix along with a sample-barcoded 5' primer. TCRdb cleaned the public reads at Q25 with fastp, built clones with MiXCR and kept in-frame beta chains. Here each entry gathers all rows of one CDR3 protein and keeps the most common genes and DNA. The sample table lists approximately 820,000 distinct CDR3 sequences, approximately 44% of them with a count of one. About a fifth of the sample lies in the top ten. Sequenced: blood. The origin of the receptors is a man in his 60s in good health.

V is TRBV24-1 and J is TRBJ2-1, with TRBD2 matching over 8 bases. The CDR3 spans 14 residues. Germline CDR1 and CDR2: KGHDR and SFDVKD. J lost 13 bases, V lost 5 bases, and 12 bases had no gene match. The CDR3 sequence: CATSAGGSEETQFF. For the CDR3, the DNA is TGTGCCACCAGTGCGGGAGGGTCTGAGGAGACCCAGTTCTTC.

This clonotype was seen only a few times. This chain uses TRBV20-1 with TRBJ2-7; D is undetermined. V lost 3 bases to trimming and J lost 2 bases, with 11 bases between them. Germline CDR1 DFQATT, CDR2 SNEGSKA (reference sequence). The CDR3 has 13 residues. This CDR3 reads CSASPGPTYEQYF. The CDR3 nucleotides read TGCAGTGCTAGCCCCGGGCCAACCTACGAGCAGTACTTC.

V is TRBV12-3 or TRBV12-4 and J is TRBJ1-1; D is undetermined. The CDR3 length is 13 residues. With 3 bases removed from V and 2 bases from J, the gap between germline ends came to 7 bases. CDR3 loop: CASSLQINTEAFF. The CDR3 DNA follows: TGTGCCAGCAGTTTGCAGATTAACACTGAAGCTTTCTTT.

The rearrangement uses TRBV7-2 and TRBJ2-1; a possible D gene is TRBD2 (5 bases). Germline V gene data show CDR1 as SGHTA and CDR2 as FQGNSA. The V and J ends lost 0 bases and 5 bases respectively, with 14 bases between them. The CDR3 contains 16 residues. The CDR3 coding sequence is TGTGCCAGCAGCTTAGCAACGGGGATGACGCACAATGAGCAGTTCTTC. Translating gives CASSLATGMTHNEQFF. The entire variable domain, with the rest obtained from reference TRBV7-2 and TRBJ2-1, is as follows: GAGVSQSPSNKVTEKGKDVELRCDPISGHTALYWYRQSLGQGLEFLIYFQGNSAPDKSGLPSDRFSAERTGGSVSTLTIQRTQQEDSAVYLCASSLATGMTHNEQFFGPGTRLTVL.

This clonotype was seen a few times. This sequence joins TRBV9 and TRBJ2-5; 8 nucleotides match TRBD1. Germline V gene data show CDR1 as SGDLS and CDR2 as YYNGEE. J gave up 5 bases and V 4 bases, and 13 bases lay outside the gene matches. The CDR3 runs 16 residues. The CDR3 loop reads CASSFSTQGARETQYF. The CDR3 DNA reads TGTGCCAGCAGCTTTTCGACGCAGGGGGCGAGGGAGACCCAGTACTTC.

This chain links TRBV3-1 with TRBJ1-2; D is undetermined. Germline assignment: CDR1 LGHDT and CDR2 YNNKEL (reference sequence). Between the trimmed V and J ends, which lost 0 bases and 5 bases, there was a span of 10 bases. This CDR3 is 14 amino acids long. As DNA, the CDR3 is TGTGCCAGCAGCCAAGACACGGGGAGTTATGGCTACACCTTC. It encodes CASSQDTGSYGYTF.

This clonotype has only a few counts. The V gene is TRBV7-2, the J gene TRBJ2-7, with D perhaps matching TRBD2 (7 bases). V lost 6 bases and J lost 3, with 21 bases in between. Germline lookup yields CDR1 SGHTA and CDR2 FQGNSA. This CDR3 comprises 16 residues. For the CDR3, the DNA is TGTGCCAGCAGAAATCACGGGGGCGGGGGAAACTACGAGCAGTACTTC. Protein product: CASRNHGGGGNYEQYF.

This clonotype was seen repeatedly, ten times or more. The chain recombines TRBV29-1 with TRBJ2-7; D is perhaps TRBD1 (5 bases). The germline V gene encodes CDR1 SQVTM and CDR2 ANQGSEA. V was clipped by 7 bases and J by 5 bases, with 18 bases between them. The CDR3 consists of 13 residues. The CDR3 reads CSAWQGGLDEQYF. As DNA, the CDR3 is TGCAGCGCTTGGCAGGGCGGCTTGGACGAGCAGTACTTC.

CDR3 DNA sequence: TGTGCCAGCAGGTCCATGGGCGTGGCAGATACGCAGTATTTT. This encodes CASRSMGVADTQYF. This rearrangement joins TRBV7-2 to TRBJ2-3; D gene uncertain. V shed 6 bases and J shed 4 bases, with 14 bases lying between them. This CDR3 comprises 14 residues. From germline, CDR1 is SGHTA and CDR2 FQGNSA.

J is TRBJ2-1 and V is TRBV11-2; D is unresolved. The CDR3 consists of 13 residues. Trimming removed 0 bases from V and 6 bases from J, with 6 bases in between. The germline V gene encodes CDR1 SGHAT and CDR2 FQNNGV. This CDR3 reads CASSLERVNEQFF. Here the CDR3 DNA reads TGTGCCAGCAGCTTAGAACGGGTCAATGAGCAGTTCTTC.

This clonotype has a handful of counts. The chain carries TRBV6-5 and TRBJ1-2; a possible D gene is TRBD1 (5 bases). Germline V gene data show CDR1 as MNHEY and CDR2 as SVGAGI. This CDR3 spans 13 amino acids. V lost 6 bases, J lost 7 bases, and 15 bases lay in between. The CDR3 coding sequence is TGTGCCAGCAGACGGGGCCTCGTGGGTGGCTACACCTTC. Protein: CASRRGLVGGYTF.

V usage is TRBV7-2 and J usage is TRBJ2-2; D ambiguous. The CDR3 is 15 amino acids. Per germline, CDR1 SGHTA and CDR2 FQGNSA. The V and J ends lost 3 bases and 2 bases respectively, with 10 bases between them. The CDR3 bases are TGTGCCAGCAGCTTCCGGCCTCCTAACACCGGGGAGCTGTTTTTT. Protein product: CASSFRPPNTGELFF.

This clonotype was seen a handful of times. The CDR3 DNA reads TGTGCCAGCACCCACGGGGGACTAGCAGACAATGAGCAGTTCTTC. This encodes CASTHGGLADNEQFF. The chain is built from TRBV6-2 or TRBV6-3 and TRBJ2-1, with 9 bases aligning to TRBD2. The CDR3 runs 15 residues. V dropped 7 bases and J dropped 5; count of bases not matched to a gene: 9. CDR1 MNHEY and CDR2 SVGEGT come from the germline V gene.

This clonotype was seen at least ten times. J is TRBJ1-2 and V is TRBV29-1; 7 bases fit TRBD1. From germline, CDR1 is SQVTM and CDR2 ANQGSEA. V shed 5 bases and J 4 bases; nucleotides not matched to a gene: 4. The CDR3 spans 12 residues. CDR3 protein: CSVKTGSYGYTF. CDR3 DNA: TGCAGCGTTAAGACAGGGAGCTATGGCTACACCTTC.

The rearrangement joins TRBV12-3 or TRBV12-4 to TRBJ2-7, with D possibly being TRBD1 (5 bases). V lost 7 bases and J lost 0, with 10 bases in between. The CDR3 extends over 13 amino acids. The CDR3 nucleotides are TGTGCCAGCACAAAACAGGACTCCTACGAGCAGTACTTC. Its translation: CASTKQDSYEQYF.

This clonotype was seen more than once but under ten times. The J gene is TRBJ1-5, the V gene TRBV25-1; TRBD1 aligns across 7 bases. The germline V gene encodes CDR1 MGHDK and CDR2 SYGVNS. With V trimmed by 4 bases and J by 9 bases, 9 bases remained unmatched. The CDR3 contains 14 residues. CDR3 sequence reads: CASSAGGAWSPQHF. In nucleotides, the CDR3 is TGTGCCAGCAGTGCAGGGGGAGCTTGGTCGCCCCAGCATTTT. Filled out from reference TRBV25-1 and TRBJ1-5, the complete variable domain reads EADIYQTPRYLVIGTGKKITLECSQTMGHDKMYWYQQDPGMELHLIHYSYGVNSTEKGDLSSESTVSRIRTEHFPLTLESARPSHTSQYLCASSAGGAWSPQHFGDGTRLSIL.

CDR3 residues: CSADATAIYGYTF. DNA of the CDR3: TGCAGTGCGGACGCGACAGCTATCTATGGCTACACCTTC. This chain connects TRBV20-1 to TRBJ1-2; D possibly corresponds to TRBD1 (5 bases). Germline lookup yields CDR1 DFQATT and CDR2 SNEGSKA (reference sequence). V was trimmed by 6 bases and J by 4 bases, leaving 15 bases between them. The CDR3 runs 13 residues.

The chain combines TRBV29-1 with TRBJ1-2; 7 nucleotides agree with TRBD1. The CDR3 consists of 11 residues. Germline-derived CDR1 and CDR2 are SQVTM and ANQGSEA. J lost 6 bases, V lost 7 bases, and 5 bases had no gene match. CDR3 DNA sequence: TGCAGCGGGGGGGACAGTCATGGCTACACCTTC. Translating gives CSGGDSHGYTF.

The chain carries TRBV12-3 or TRBV12-4 and TRBJ2-7; D is possibly TRBD2 (5 bases). V lost 5 bases, J lost 10 bases, and 21 bases lay in between. This CDR3 has 14 amino acids. CDR3: CASSPRIGREIQYF. The CDR3 DNA follows: TGTGCCAGCAGTCCAAGGATAGGGAGAGAGATCCAGTACTTC.

This sequence joins TRBV6-1 and TRBJ2-5; TRBD2 matches at 9 bases. The J call is in doubt because the DNA end fits TRBJ2-7 better. CDR1 and CDR2 (germline): MNHNS, SASEGT. The CDR3 has 14 amino acids. In nucleotides, the CDR3 is TGTGCCAGCAAGGCGCTAGCGGGATTGAACGAGCAGTACTTC. Translation gives CASKALAGLNEQYF.

The chain carries TRBV6-1 and TRBJ2-7; D might be TRBD1 or TRBD2, each matching 5 bases. Germline V CDR1 and CDR2: MNHNS, SASEGT. Trimming removed 6 bases from V and 2 bases from J, with 17 bases in between. The CDR3 length is 15 residues. CDR3 in DNA: TGTGCCAGCAGGGAAAGAGGACTGACAGCCTACGAGCAGTACTTC. The encoded protein is CASRERGLTAYEQYF.

The V gene is TRBV6-6, the J gene TRBJ1-2; D perhaps matches TRBD1 (5 bases). This CDR3 comprises 15 residues. Germline CDR1 reads MNHNY; CDR2 reads SVGAGI (reference sequence). The germline V and J ends were trimmed by 2 bases and 7 bases, with 17 bases remaining between them. The CDR3 nucleotides are TGTGCCAGCAGTTACCCCGAGGCAGAGGGGCCTGGCTACACCTTC. It specifies CASSYPEAEGPGYTF.

This sequence joins TRBV20-1 and TRBJ1-2; D gene ambiguous. Per germline, CDR1 DFQATT and CDR2 SNEGSKA (reference sequence). CDR3 length: 13 amino acids. Trimming took 4 bases from V and 0 from J, leaving 9 bases between them. CDR3 DNA: TGCAGTGCTATCAGTGTTGCTAACTATGGCTACACCTTC. This codes for CSAISVANYGYTF.

This chain connects TRBV14 to TRBJ1-6; 7 nucleotides match TRBD1. The CDR3 covers 14 residues. CDR1 and CDR2 from the germline V gene are SGHDN and FVKESK. Unmatched junction bases numbered 7, after V lost 4 bases and J lost 10 bases. CDR3 loop: CASSRGGSRSPLHF. The CDR3 bases are TGTGCCAGCAGCCGAGGGGGCTCCAGGTCACCCCTCCACTTT.

The V gene is TRBV19, the J gene TRBJ2-3; 7 positions agree with TRBD2. From germline, CDR1 is LNHDA and CDR2 SQIVND (reference sequence). The V gene end was trimmed by 2 bases and the J gene end by 2 bases; junction bases not matched to a gene: 13. The CDR3 runs 18 residues. The CDR3 DNA reads as TGTGCCAGTAGTATACGGGGCTCCGGCGGGAGCGACACAGATACGCAGTATTTT. Protein sequence: CASSIRGSGGSDTDTQYF.

The sample holds a few counts of this clonotype. The V gene is TRBV5-1, the J gene TRBJ2-3; D tentatively reads TRBD1 or TRBD2 (5 bases each). With 4 bases removed from V and 2 bases from J, the gap between germline ends came to 14 bases. The V gene's germline CDR1 is SGHRS and CDR2 YFSETQ. The CDR3 loop spans 15 amino acids. The DNA for the CDR3 is TGCGCCAGCAGCGTCGTTGGGACCTACACAGATACGCAGTATTTT. Translated, it gives CASSVVGTYTDTQYF.

The DNA of the CDR3 is TGCAGTGCGACGGACAGGGACTTTCCGGGCACAGATACGCAGTATTTT. Its translation is CSATDRDFPGTDTQYF. The chain couples TRBV20-1 to TRBJ2-3; 8 bases are a match to TRBD1. The CDR3 has 16 residues. Trimming removed 6 bases from V and 1 base from J; junction bases left unmatched: 12. The germline V gene has CDR1 DFQATT and CDR2 SNEGSKA (reference sequence).

V gene TRBV20-1 combines with J gene TRBJ1-4; 8 bases match TRBD1. Germline-derived CDR1 and CDR2 are DFQATT and SNEGSKA (reference sequence). V shed 3 bases, J shed 7 bases, and the junction held 7 bases outside the gene matches. This CDR3 has 14 amino acids. CDR3 sequence: CSASPTGESEKLFF. As DNA, the CDR3 is TGCAGTGCTAGCCCGACAGGGGAGAGTGAAAAACTGTTTTTT.

This chain connects TRBV3-1 to TRBJ1-2; D not resolved. Per the germline V gene, CDR1 is LGHDT and CDR2 is YNNKEL (reference sequence). This CDR3 is 15 amino acids long. Trimming left V 5 bases short and J 7 bases short, with 20 bases between. The CDR3 nucleotides are TGTGCCAGCAGCAAGCTCGTCAGCGCCATGGGTGGCTACACCTTC. Protein product: CASSKLVSAMGGYTF. The full variable domain, in which reference TRBV3-1 and TRBJ1-2 provide the parts outside the CDR3, is DTAVSQTPKYLVTQMGNDKSIKCEQNLGHDTMYWYKQDSKKFLKIMFSYNNKELIINETVPNRFSPKSPDKAHLNLHINSLELGDSAVYFCASSKLVSAMGGYTFGSGTRLTVV.

This clonotype was seen only a few times. This sequence joins TRBV14 and TRBJ1-2; D is unclear. Looked up from germline, CDR1 is SGHDN and CDR2 is FVKESK. The CDR3 runs 14 residues. Trimming left V 1 base short and J 8 bases short, with 14 bases between. CDR3 in amino acids: CASSQGAVKRGYTF. In nucleotides, the CDR3 is TGTGCCAGCAGCCAAGGTGCCGTGAAGAGGGGCTACACCTTC.

This clonotype appeared a few times. J is TRBJ2-5 and V is TRBV2, with 10 nucleotides matching TRBD1. V lost 11 bases, J lost 4 bases, and 7 bases stayed unmatched. From germline, CDR1 is SNHLY and CDR2 FYNNEI. The CDR3 is 13 residues long. The CDR3 loop is CAAHRDRGETQYF. As DNA, the CDR3 is TGTGCCGCCCACCGGGACAGGGGAGAGACCCAGTACTTC.

This clonotype came up many times. The CDR3 region is CASSERLTDTQYF. Here the CDR3 DNA reads TGTGCCAGCAGTGAGAGGTTGACAGATACGCAGTATTTT. The V and J genes are TRBV25-1 and TRBJ2-3; the D is unclear. The germline V gene has CDR1 MGHDK and CDR2 SYGVNS. CDR3 size: 13 residues. Trimming cost V 3 bases and J 3 bases, with 7 bases left between them.